The 20 T cell receptor beta chains reported below all come from one sample, sequenced in a study of shared clonotypes between healthy human individuals. Using immunoSEQ multiplex PCR, the repertoire was profiled, and TCRdb retains in-frame clones only, with some absent. The sample has about 1.1 million clones, around 78% seen once. Material: memory CD4+ T cells from PBMCs. This sample's subset: CD45RA-negative fraction. The receptors here all came from a man aged 18 to 29 in good health. Some clones in this sample may be carry-over from other donors' samples.

The chain carries TRBV5-1 and TRBJ2-1; 7 nucleotides line up with TRBD2. CDR3 length equals 15 residues. Per the germline V gene, CDR1 is SGHRS and CDR2 is YFSETQ. V lost 1 base, J lost 8 bases, and 9 bases stayed unmatched. CDR3 sequence reads: CASSLSLAEGHEQFF. The CDR3 DNA sequence: TGCGCCAGCAGCTTGTCGCTAGCGGAGGGGCATGAGCAGTTCTTC.

V is TRBV19 and J is TRBJ1-2; no reliable D call. Germline V lookup: CDR1 LNHDA, CDR2 SQIVND (reference sequence). The CDR3 extends over 12 amino acids. Trimming stripped 3 bases from V and 6 bases from J, with 8 bases between. CDR3 sequence (DNA): TGTGCCAGTAGTATCCTTGGGAATGGCTACACCTTC. Translating it yields CASSILGNGYTF.

In this sample, this clone turned up once. The V gene is TRBV7-6, the J gene TRBJ2-5; the D is unclear. CDR1 and CDR2 from the germline V gene are SGHVS and FNYEAQ. The ends were cut back, 5 bases at V and 5 bases at J, with 9 bases in the middle. The length of the CDR3 is 12 residues. The CDR3: CASSTLTETQYF. In DNA, the CDR3 is TGTGCCAGCAGCACCCTGACCGAGACCCAGTACTTC.

The chain employs TRBV5-8 and TRBJ1-2; 7 bases agree with TRBD1. The V gene end was trimmed by 4 bases and the J gene end by 4 bases; junction bases not matched to a gene: 4. The CDR3 has 13 residues. Germline V lookup: CDR1 SGHTS, CDR2 YDEGEE. Here the CDR3 reads CASSHDRVYGYTF. CDR3 bases: TGTGCCAGCAGCCACGACAGGGTCTATGGCTACACCTTC.

The CDR3 here is CASQETGLGGDTQYF. As DNA, the CDR3 is TGTGCCAGCCAAGAAACCGGACTAGGGGGGGATACGCAGTATTTT. The chain is built from TRBV28 and TRBJ2-3, with D perhaps matching TRBD2 (7 bases). V was cut by 8 bases and J by 6 bases, with 21 bases left in between. Germline V lookup: CDR1 MDHEN, CDR2 SYDVKM. CDR3 length: 15 amino acids.

This rearrangement joins TRBV2 to TRBJ2-7; 9 bases fit TRBD2. The CDR3 covers 20 residues. Germline values: CDR1 SNHLY, CDR2 FYNNEI. J was trimmed by 4 bases and V by 6 bases; bases with no gene match: 25. In DNA, the CDR3 is TGTGCCAGCAGGGGCGGAGTATATGGCGGGAGGGCCCTCAGGCCTTACGAGCAGTACTTC. Encoded protein: CASRGGVYGGRALRPYEQYF.

This chain links TRBV28 with TRBJ2-7, with TRBD2 matching 10 bases. This CDR3 region has 13 residues. Trimming at V came to 8 bases and at J to 3 bases, leaving 4 bases not matched to a gene. In germline, CDR1 is MDHEN, CDR2 SYDVKM. CDR3 bases: TGTGCCAGCGCTAGCGGGAGCAGCTACGAGCAGTACTTC. It yields the protein CASASGSSYEQYF. Drawing the rest from reference TRBV28 and TRBJ2-7, the complete variable domain is DVKVTQSSRYLVKRTGEKVFLECVQDMDHENMFWYRQDPGLGLRLIYFSYDVKMKEKGDIPEGYSVSREKKERFSLILESASTNQTSMYLCASASGSSYEQYFGPGTRLTVT.

This clone showed up just a few times. J is TRBJ1-3 and V is TRBV4-1, with TRBD1 matching 7 bases. The CDR3 is 15 residues long. V lost 1 base to trimming and J lost 10 bases; unmatched junction nucleotides: 10. Germline V gene data show CDR1 as MGHRA and CDR2 as YSYEKL. The chain's CDR3 is CASSQVVGTAGTIYF. As DNA, the CDR3 is TGCGCCAGCAGCCAAGTCGTGGGGACAGCCGGGACCATATATTTT.

This clone was seen more than once but under ten times. This rearrangement joins TRBV7-2 to TRBJ1-4; D is unclear. The CDR3 is 12 residues long. Germline CDR1 SGHTA, CDR2 FQGNSA. The V end lost 3 bases, the J end lost 8 bases, and 7 bases lay between the germline ends. The CDR3 region has the DNA TGTGCCAGCAGCTTCTATGGGGAAAAACTGTTTTTT. This codes for CASSFYGEKLFF.

This rearrangement joins TRBV6-6 to TRBJ1-1; a possible D gene is TRBD1 (6 bases). CDR3 size: 14 residues. V lost 6 bases to trimming and J lost 8 bases, with 19 bases between them. CDR1 is MNHNY, CDR2 SVGAGI, per germline (reference sequence). CDR3 in amino acids: CASSSQGKIEEAFF. In DNA, the CDR3 is TGTGCCAGCAGCTCTCAGGGGAAAATCGAGGAAGCTTTCTTT.

As for this clone: Additional DNA sequences in this sample encode the identical CDR3. The V gene is TRBV5-1, the J gene TRBJ2-7; 7 nucleotides agree with TRBD1. The trim removed 5 bases at V and 4 bases at J, leaving 6 bases unmatched. From germline, CDR1 is SGHRS and CDR2 YFSETQ. The CDR3 runs 13 residues. CDR3 sequence: CASSRTGNYEQYF. The CDR3 nucleotides are TGCGCCAGCAGTCGGACAGGCAATTACGAGCAGTACTTC.

V and J are TRBV2 and TRBJ2-5, with D perhaps TRBD1 or TRBD2 (6 bases each). V was shortened by 7 bases and J by 1 base, with 10 bases between the two germline ends. The germline V gene has CDR1 SNHLY and CDR2 FYNNEI. The CDR3 consists of 13 residues. This CDR3 reads CASTRGLQETQYF. CDR3 nucleotide sequence: TGTGCCAGCACCAGGGGACTCCAAGAGACCCAGTACTTC.

CDR3 in amino acids: CASSSSGTLNQPQHF. The DNA for the CDR3 is TGTGCCAGCAGCTCTTCCGGGACCCTCAATCAGCCCCAGCATTTT. V is TRBV5-5 and J is TRBJ1-5; possibly TRBD1 for D (5 bases). The length of the CDR3 is 15 residues. V lost 3 bases, J lost 3 bases, and 13 bases lay in between. Germline V gives CDR1 SGHKS, CDR2 YYEKEE (reference sequence).

The CDR3 protein is CASSPFLSSYGYTF. The CDR3 DNA sequence: TGTGCCAGCAGTCCTTTCCTCTCCTCATATGGCTACACCTTC. The rearrangement links TRBV27 to TRBJ1-2, with D unclear. Trimming pared 5 bases from V and 5 bases from J, leaving 15 bases between. CDR3 size: 14 residues. CDR1 is MNHEY and CDR2 is SMNVEV in the germline V gene (reference sequence).

This clone occurred once. The chain uses TRBV10-3 and TRBJ2-4, with D possibly matching TRBD1 (6 bases). The germline V and J ends were trimmed by 2 bases and 1 base, with 18 bases remaining between them. There are 18 residues in the CDR3. Looked up from germline, CDR1 is ENHRY and CDR2 is SYGVKD. This CDR3 is CAISEPSGRTGAKNIQYF. The CDR3 DNA reads TGTGCCATCAGTGAGCCTTCCGGTCGTACAGGGGCCAAAAACATTCAGTACTTC.

This CDR3 reads CASSAGPPIYNEQFF. DNA of the CDR3: TGTGCCAGCAGCGCAGGGCCCCCCATCTACAATGAGCAGTTCTTC. The V call is TRBV11-3, the J call TRBJ2-1; possibly TRBD1 for D (5 bases). Trimming took 5 bases from V and 3 from J, leaving 14 bases between them. The CDR3 length is 15 residues. Germline V gene data show CDR1 as SGHNT and CDR2 as YENEEA.

The genes are TRBV5-1 and TRBJ1-2, with D uncertain. Deletions cut 0 bases from V and 5 bases from J, with 14 bases between. The CDR3 loop spans 15 amino acids. CDR1 and CDR2 (germline): SGHRS, YFSETQ. This CDR3 reads CASSLESEPKYGYTF. The CDR3 coding sequence is TGCGCCAGCAGCTTGGAAAGTGAGCCGAAATATGGCTACACCTTC.

The J gene is TRBJ2-1, the V gene TRBV5-1; the D is unclear. Per the germline V gene, CDR1 is SGHRS and CDR2 is YFSETQ. V lost 0 bases and J 7 bases, leaving 11 bases between the germline ends. The CDR3 runs 14 residues. CDR3 loop: CASSLGLDLNEQFF. In DNA form, the CDR3 reads TGCGCCAGCAGCTTGGGCCTAGATCTAAATGAGCAGTTCTTC.

The V gene is TRBV4-1, the J gene TRBJ1-5, with no clear D. Germline loops: CDR1 MGHRA, CDR2 YSYEKL. The ends were cut back, 0 bases at V and 5 bases at J, with 11 bases in the middle. This CDR3 contains 15 residues. CDR3 residues: CASSQDFPGYQPQHF. The CDR3 coding sequence is TGCGCCAGCAGCCAAGATTTTCCTGGTTATCAGCCCCAGCATTTT.

This clone has only one observation. The rearrangement joins TRBV5-1 to TRBJ2-3; D uncertain. V lost 4 bases, J lost 1 base, and 13 bases lay in between. Per the germline V gene, CDR1 is SGHRS and CDR2 is YFSETQ. The CDR3 has 15 amino acids. The CDR3 here is CASSIAHPGTDTQYF. In DNA form, the CDR3 reads TGCGCCAGCAGCATCGCACACCCTGGCACAGATACGCAGTATTTT.